This TCR beta chain is drawn from a study of control samples from healthy donors and cancer patients. The CDR3 spans 12 residues. V dropped 4 bases and J dropped 7 bases, with 10 bases sitting between them. CDR1 LNHNV and CDR2 YYDKDF come from the germline V gene (reference sequence). Libraries were prepared by immunoSEQ multiplex PCR; TCRdb keeps only in-frame clonotypes and omits some of them. The sample consists of 60,000 to 65,000 clones, 85% of them appearing once. The sequencing input was blood. The V gene is TRBV15, the J gene TRBJ1-2; D unresolved. This TCR came from a man between 35 and 55 years old in good health. Here the CDR3 DNA reads TGTGCCACCAGCAAAGATCGAGCTGGCTACACCTTC. It is translated as CATSKDRAGYTF.